These 8 T cell receptor beta chains were sequenced from one sample in a study of T cell responses to AZD1222 COVID-19 vaccine. The repertoire was sequenced with immunoSEQ multiplex PCR; TCRdb's copy has only in-frame clones and lacks some. The repertoire includes approximately 300,000 clones, around 93% of them detected once, and about 0.5% sits in the top ten. Here the sequenced sample was peripheral blood, taken 28 days after the second AZD1222 dose. The receptor set was obtained from an adult who received the AZD1222 COVID-19 vaccine.

The CDR3 DNA follows: TGTGCCAGCAGCAAGGAGGCTGGGCGCACTGAAGCTTTCTTT. It specifies CASSKEAGRTEAFF. J is TRBJ1-1 and V is TRBV21-1. TRBV21-1 is assigned pseudogene status. The CDR3 loop spans 14 amino acids.

The J gene is TRBJ1-2, the V gene TRBV7-2, with D tentatively TRBD1 (5 bases). Germline assignment: CDR1 SGHTA and CDR2 FQGNSA. Trimming left V 1 base short and J 3 bases short, with 9 bases between. This CDR3 has 14 residues. The CDR3 loop reads CASSLGGVYYGYTF. The CDR3 DNA follows: TGTGCCAGCAGCTTAGGGGGGGTCTACTATGGCTACACCTTC.

V gene TRBV24-1 combines with J gene TRBJ2-1; maybe TRBD2 (5 bases). The CDR3 is 11 residues long. In germline, CDR1 is KGHDR, CDR2 SFDVKD. Trimming removed 5 bases from V and 9 bases from J, with 7 bases in between. CDR3 coding DNA: TGTGCCACCAGTGTGGGGAGTGAGCAGTTCTTC. As protein: CATSVGSEQFF.

The rearrangement uses TRBV3-1 (or the pseudogene TRBV3-2) and TRBJ1-3; unclear D gene. Trimming removed 1 base at V and 2 bases at J, with 9 bases between. Germline CDR1 reads LGHDT; CDR2 reads YNNKEL (reference sequence). CDR3 length: 15 residues. This CDR3 is CASSQGHGTGNTIYF. The CDR3 region has the DNA TGTGCCAGCAGCCAAGGGCACGGGACTGGAAACACCATATATTTT.

To note about this clone: The same CDR3 can be traced to other DNA sequences in this sample. The rearrangement uses TRBV28 and TRBJ2-7; TRBD1 agrees at 7 bases. In germline, CDR1 is MDHEN, CDR2 SYDVKM. The CDR3 loop spans 15 amino acids. With 5 bases clipped from V and 1 base from J, the junction kept 8 bases outside the gene matches. In DNA, the CDR3 is TGTGCCAGCAGTCCCTCGACAGGGAATTCCTACGAGCAGTACTTC. Translating it yields CASSPSTGNSYEQYF. The full variable domain, with the rest looked up from reference TRBV28 and TRBJ2-7, is DVKVTQSSRYLVKRTGEKVFLECVQDMDHENMFWYRQDPGLGLRLIYFSYDVKMKEKGDIPEGYSVSREKKERFSLILESASTNQTSMYLCASSPSTGNSYEQYFGPGTRLTVT.

There are a few counts of this clone. CDR3 sequence (DNA): TGTGCCAGCAGTTCTGGGACTACCCGGTCTGAAGCTTTCTTT. Its protein is CASSSGTTRSEAFF. The rearrangement uses TRBV28 and TRBJ1-1, with D possibly matching TRBD1 (5 bases). Germline V gene data show CDR1 as MDHEN and CDR2 as SYDVKM. Trimming stripped 4 bases from V and 6 bases from J, with 15 bases between. The length of the CDR3 is 14 residues.

The chain has TRBV9 and TRBJ1-1, with 10 bases lining up with TRBD1. V lost 4 bases to trimming and J lost 6 bases; unmatched junction nucleotides: 6. Germline V CDR1 and CDR2: SGDLS, YYNGEE. The CDR3 covers 14 residues. CDR3 DNA: TGTGCCAGCAGCCGGGGACAGGGGACATCTGAAGCTTTCTTT. Translated, it gives CASSRGQGTSEAFF.

The sample holds a few counts of this clone. This chain joins TRBV2 and TRBJ2-6; D uncertain. V was shortened by 7 bases and J by 1 base, with 5 bases between the two germline ends. Germline loops: CDR1 SNHLY, CDR2 FYNNEI. This CDR3 has 13 residues. In nucleotides, the CDR3 is TGTGCCAGCACCCTTTCTGGGGCCAACGTCCTGACTTTC. This codes for CASTLSGANVLTF.